This T cell receptor (beta chain) was profiled in a study of blood T cell repertoires in COVID-19. Overall study context: Both acute and convalescent COVID-19 samples were obtained from the United States, Italy and Spain.

This CDR3 is built from 17 residues. Germline assignment: CDR1 SEHNR and CDR2 FQNEAQ (reference sequence). Trimming cost V 5 bases and J 0 bases, with 14 bases left between them. Sequenced by immunoSEQ multiplex PCR; TCRdb stores in-frame clones only, minus some. The sample shows tens of thousands of clones, nearly 80% of them seen only once. Sequencing was carried out using peripheral blood. This rearrangement joins TRBV7-9 to TRBJ1-6, with TRBD1 as a possible D gene (6 bases). The receptor's source is a human donor in a cohort sampled during active COVID-19. In DNA, the CDR3 is TGTGCCAGCAGCGGAGAGACAGGCAGCTCCTATAATTCACCCCTCCACTTT. Its protein product is CASSGETGSSYNSPLHF.